This TCR beta chain was identified during a study of CD4 T cells in relation to SARS-CoV-2 and coronaviruses. About the research overall: ViraFEST: roughly 10-day antigen culture of PBMCs, then TCR beta CDR3 sequencing.

Study outcomes and limitations: Monoreactive clones expanded significantly more to SARS-CoV-2 than crossreactive clones did.

Produced via immunoSEQ multiplex PCR; TCRdb's table is partial and in-frame only. The repertoire holds around 25,000 clones, roughly 73% seen once, with about 20% in the top ten. The unexposed donors gave CD4+ T cells in about 2011-2018, prior to COVID-19. The cells were cultured for 10 days before CD4+ T cells were isolated. With regard to this clone: Its antigen remains unknown.

What was sequenced was CD4+ T cells from PBMCs, cultured in vitro. The receptor was isolated from a human donor in good health.

As DNA, the CDR3 is TGTGCCAGCAGTGAGCAAGAGACCCAGTACTTC. Its translation is CASSEQETQYF. The genes are TRBV6-1 and TRBJ2-5, with unresolved D. Germline V gene sequence: CDR1 MNHNS, CDR2 SASEGT. This CDR3 region has 11 residues. The V gene lost 3 bases and the J gene lost 2 bases, with 1 base spanning the gap.